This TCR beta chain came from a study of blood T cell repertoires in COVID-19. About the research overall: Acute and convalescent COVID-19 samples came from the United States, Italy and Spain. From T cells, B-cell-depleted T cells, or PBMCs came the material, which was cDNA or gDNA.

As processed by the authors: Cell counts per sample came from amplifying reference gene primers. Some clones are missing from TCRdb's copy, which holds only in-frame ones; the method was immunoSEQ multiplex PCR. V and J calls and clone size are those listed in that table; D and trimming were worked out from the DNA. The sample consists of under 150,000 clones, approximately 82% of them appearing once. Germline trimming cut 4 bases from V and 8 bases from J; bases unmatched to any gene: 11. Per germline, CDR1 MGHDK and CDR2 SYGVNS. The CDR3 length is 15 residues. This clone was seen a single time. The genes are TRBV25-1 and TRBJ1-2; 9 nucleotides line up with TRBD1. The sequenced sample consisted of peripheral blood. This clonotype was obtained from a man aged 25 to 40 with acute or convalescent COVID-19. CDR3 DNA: TGTGCCAGCAGTGTCACAGGGGGCGCGCTCGAGGGCTACACCTTC. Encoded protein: CASSVTGGALEGYTF.